The 18 T cell receptor beta chains in this list originate from one sample, sequenced in a study of cytomegalovirus exposure and HLA in healthy donors. Researchers ran the PCR with 60 Vbeta and 13 Jbeta primers. Assay: immunoSEQ multiplex PCR; the TCRdb copy retains only in-frame clones and omits some. The profile covers about 180,000 clones, with 70% to 85% appearing a single time and around 0.74% taken by the ten largest. Sequencing was performed on PBMCs. Every receptor here comes from a woman in her thirties or forties in good health and CMV-seronegative.

This rearrangement joins TRBV12-5 to TRBJ1-1; 8 bases map to TRBD1. Trimming at V came to 7 bases and at J to 7 bases, leaving 8 bases not matched to a gene. Germline values: CDR1 LGHNT, CDR2 FRNRAP. The CDR3 consists of 13 residues. For the CDR3, the DNA is TGTGCTAGTGCTCAGGACAGGGCTGGTGAAGCTTTCTTT. This gives the protein CASAQDRAGEAFF.

The DNA of the CDR3 is TGCGCCAGCAGCTTGGCCATCGGGGGTGAACTGTTTTTT. Translating gives CASSLAIGGELFF. V and J are TRBV5-1 and TRBJ1-4; the D gene is possibly TRBD1 (5 bases). Germline-derived CDR1 and CDR2 are SGHRS and YFSETQ. The CDR3 runs 13 residues. Between the trimmed V and J ends, which lost 0 bases and 12 bases, there was a span of 12 bases.

The CDR3 region is CASSQEGGGTDTQYF. DNA for the CDR3: TGTGCCAGCAGCCAAGAAGGGGGTGGCACAGATACGCAGTATTTT. The gene calls are TRBV4-2 and TRBJ2-3; TRBD1 might be the D (6 bases). The CDR3 extends over 15 amino acids. The germline V gene has CDR1 LGHNA and CDR2 YNFKEQ. Trimming took off 0 bases at V and 1 base at J, with 8 bases between the two ends.

The V and J genes are TRBV4-1 and TRBJ2-1; the D gene is possibly TRBD2 (6 bases). The CDR3 loop spans 14 amino acids. V shed 1 base and J shed 10 bases, with 14 bases lying between them. Germline V gene lookup returns CDR1 MGHRA and CDR2 YSYEKL. The CDR3 bases are TGCGCCAGCAGCCAAGTGTTTCCGGGACTCGAGCAGTTCTTC. Protein product: CASSQVFPGLEQFF.

The chain couples TRBV6-4 to TRBJ1-1; 8 bases are shared with TRBD1. Germline trimming cut 2 bases from V and 12 bases from J; bases unmatched to any gene: 8. The CDR3 sequence is 13 residues long. CDR1 is MRHNA and CDR2 is SNTAGT in the germline V gene. CDR3 nucleotide sequence: TGTGCCAGCAGTGACCCCACGACAGGGGTGACTTTCTTT. Its protein product is CASSDPTTGVTFF.

This clone has at least ten counts. The chain combines TRBV7-2 with TRBJ1-6; 9 nucleotides line up with TRBD1. This CDR3 is 16 amino acids long. CDR1 SGHTA and CDR2 FQGNSA come from the germline V gene. The V segment lost 0 bases and the J segment 7 bases; nucleotides outside the gene matches: 4. The CDR3 loop is CASSLAGQGTNSPLHF. The DNA for the CDR3 is TGTGCCAGCAGCTTAGCAGGACAGGGGACCAATTCACCCCTCCACTTT. Using reference TRBV7-2 and TRBJ1-6 for the parts outside the CDR3, the full variable domain is GAGVSQSPSNKVTEKGKDVELRCDPISGHTALYWYRQSLGQGLEFLIYFQGNSAPDKSGLPSDRFSAERTGGSVSTLTIQRTQQEDSAVYLCASSLAGQGTNSPLHFGNGTRLTVT.

The CDR3 reads CASSFRQGYEQYF. The CDR3 DNA is TGTGCCAGCAGCTTTCGACAGGGTTACGAGCAGTACTTC. The V call is TRBV7-6, the J call TRBJ2-7; the match to TRBD1 covers 7 bases. The CDR3 is 13 residues long. J gave up 4 bases and V 3 bases, and 3 bases lay outside the gene matches. From germline, CDR1 is SGHVS and CDR2 FNYEAQ.

The chain links TRBV19 to TRBJ2-7; 7 positions agree with TRBD2. Trimming at V came to 2 bases and at J to 0 bases, leaving 7 bases not matched to a gene. This CDR3 has 16 residues. Per the germline V gene, CDR1 is LNHDA and CDR2 is SQIVND (reference sequence). CDR3 in DNA: TGTGCCAGTAGTATAAGGATGGGGGGGAGCTCCTACGAGCAGTACTTC. Translation: CASSIRMGGSSYEQYF. Combining the CDR3 with reference TRBV19 and TRBJ2-7 gives the whole variable domain DGGITQSPKYLFRKEGQNVTLSCEQNLNHDAMYWYRQDPGQGLRLIYYSQIVNDFQKGDIAEGYSVSREKKESFPLTVTSAQKNPTAFYLCASSIRMGGSSYEQYFGPGTRLTVT.

The V call is TRBV28, the J call TRBJ2-7, with a possible D match to TRBD1 (5 bases). The germline V and J ends were trimmed by 7 bases and 1 base, with 8 bases remaining between them. This CDR3 region has 12 residues. CDR1 and CDR2 from the germline V gene are MDHEN and SYDVKM. This chain's CDR3 is CASKRGSYEQYF. The CDR3 coding sequence is TGTGCCAGCAAAAGGGGATCCTACGAGCAGTACTTC.

J is TRBJ2-1 and V is TRBV6-6, with D hard to call. Germline V lookup: CDR1 MNHNY, CDR2 SVGAGI (reference sequence). V dropped 5 bases and J dropped 5 bases, with 19 bases sitting between them. This CDR3 comprises 16 residues. CDR3 amino acids: CASSTQLVLPDNEQFF. CDR3 bases: TGTGCCAGCAGTACCCAACTCGTCCTTCCGGACAATGAGCAGTTCTTC.

This chain joins TRBV5-1 and TRBJ2-2; 10 positions match TRBD1. The length of the CDR3 is 15 residues. V was pared by 6 bases and J by 5 bases, with 7 bases of the junction left unmatched. Germline V CDR1 and CDR2: SGHRS, YFSETQ. CDR3 DNA sequence: TGCGCCAGCACCCAGGGGACAGGGGTAACCGGGGAGCTGTTTTTT. As protein: CASTQGTGVTGELFF.

This clone was detected a few times. This sequence joins TRBV19 and TRBJ2-7; 8 bases align to TRBD1. Germline CDR1 and CDR2: LNHDA and SQIVND (reference sequence). CDR3 length: 14 residues. The junction had 3 bases not matched to a gene; V was cut back by 3 bases and J by 2 bases. For the CDR3, the DNA is TGTGCCAGTAGTATCGCGACAGGGGCCTACGAGCAGTACTTC. Translated: CASSIATGAYEQYF.

This clone appeared a few times. The chain combines TRBV5-1 with TRBJ1-4; D is perhaps TRBD1 (6 bases). The CDR3 loop spans 16 amino acids. The germline gives CDR1 SGHRS, CDR2 YFSETQ. The V and J ends lost 5 bases and 3 bases respectively, with 17 bases between them. CDR3 in DNA: TGCGCCAGCAGGCCGGGTACAGGGTTCCCTAATGAAAAACTGTTTTTT. This translates into CASRPGTGFPNEKLFF.

This sequence joins TRBV28 and TRBJ1-2, with 9 bases matching TRBD1. This CDR3 contains 12 residues. Trimming cost V 9 bases and J 7 bases; bases outside gene matches: 6. Germline V gives CDR1 MDHEN, CDR2 SYDVKM. This CDR3 reads CARGDRASGYTF. The CDR3 DNA follows: TGTGCCAGGGGGGACAGGGCGAGTGGCTACACCTTC.

The chain combines TRBV19 with TRBJ1-3, with TRBD1 as a possible D gene (5 bases). Per germline, CDR1 LNHDA and CDR2 SQIVND (reference sequence). CDR3 size: 14 residues. V lost 1 base and J 4 bases, leaving 8 bases between the germline ends. The CDR3, as DNA: TGTGCCAGTAGTATAGGACAGCTCGGAAACACCATATATTTT. As protein: CASSIGQLGNTIYF.

The gene calls are TRBV28 and TRBJ2-3; D ambiguous. CDR1 and CDR2 from the germline V gene are MDHEN and SYDVKM. Trimming shortened V by 7 bases and J by 2 bases, and 4 bases separated the two germline ends. This CDR3 comprises 11 residues. This CDR3 reads CASTNTDTQYF. CDR3 sequence (DNA): TGTGCCAGCACAAACACAGATACGCAGTATTTT.

This clone has a handful of counts. The J gene is TRBJ1-5, the V gene TRBV6-1; 7 nucleotides match TRBD1. Germline lookup yields CDR1 MNHNS and CDR2 SASEGT. J gave up 2 bases and V 7 bases, and 8 bases lay outside the gene matches. This CDR3 has 15 amino acids. The CDR3 reads CASNLQGEGNQPQHF. CDR3 sequence (DNA): TGTGCCAGCAACCTTCAGGGGGAAGGCAATCAGCCCCAGCATTTT.

This rearrangement joins TRBV7-2 to TRBJ2-7; no firm D call. Germline V gene data show CDR1 as SGHTA and CDR2 as FQGNSA. V lost 4 bases to trimming and J lost 1 base, with 11 bases between them. The CDR3 covers 14 residues. CDR3 in amino acids: CASSYAVGSYEQYF. CDR3 DNA sequence: TGTGCCAGCAGCTACGCGGTCGGTTCCTACGAGCAGTACTTC.